The source of this T cell receptor (beta chain) is a study of T cell responses to AZD1222 COVID-19 vaccine. Measured with immunoSEQ multiplex PCR; TCRdb has only the in-frame clones, and not every one. The table has 100,000 to 120,000 clones, 81% seen once; the top ten hold roughly 4.5%. This TCR was sampled from an adult in good health. The specimen comprised peripheral blood, sampled on day 0 of AZD1222 vaccination.

The CDR3, as DNA: TGTGCCAGTAGTATTGGCACTCAGCCCCAGCATTTT. It codes for CASSIGTQPQHF. J is TRBJ1-5 and V is TRBV19, with no clear D. V dropped 3 bases and J dropped 6 bases, with 6 bases sitting between them. The CDR3 length is 12 residues. Germline CDR1 LNHDA, CDR2 SQIVND (reference sequence).